This T cell receptor beta chain stems from a study of blood T cell repertoires in COVID-19. Study-level information: COVID-19 samples, acute and convalescent, were from the United States, Italy and Spain. Sources were T cells, B-cell-depleted T cells, or PBMCs; the material itself was cDNA or gDNA.

Authors' analysis steps: Reference gene primer amplification gave estimated nucleated cell counts. Profiling relied on immunoSEQ multiplex PCR, and the TCRdb table lists in-frame clones only, not all of them. V, J and clone size were drawn from that table, and D and trimming were deduced from the DNA. The repertoire holds roughly 500,000 clones, with 75% to 90% as singletons. Germline V lookup: CDR1 ENHRY, CDR2 SYGVKD. The length of the CDR3 is 17 residues. The germline V and J ends were trimmed by 5 bases and 8 bases, with 27 bases remaining between them. Sequenced sample: peripheral blood. V is TRBV10-3 and J is TRBJ1-2; weak D call: TRBD1 (6 bases). This TCR came from a human donor in a cohort sampled during active COVID-19. CDR3 bases: TGTGCCATCAGTCCCCCAGGGCTGGGTACAGGGCGGGCCGGCTACACCTTC. Translated: CAISPPGLGTGRAGYTF.